These 26 T cell receptor beta chains came from one sample sequenced in a study of siplizumab effects on memory and regulatory T cells. Clones were sequenced by immunoSEQ multiplex PCR, and TCRdb holds only the in-frame ones, with some missing. The sample has just over 60,000 clones; around 80% are singletons. The sample was memory CD4+ T cells sorted from blood. The receptors here all came from a human donor in good health.

As DNA, the CDR3 is TGCGCCAGCAGCCAAGATCGAAACAGGGGGCAGCATTTT. As protein: CASSQDRNRGQHF. This sequence joins TRBV4-3 and TRBJ1-5; TRBD1 agrees at 8 bases. The CDR3 totals 13 residues. The V and J ends lost 0 bases and 13 bases, in that order; junction bases with no gene match: 5. Germline V gene data show CDR1 as LGHNA and CDR2 as YSLEER.

J is TRBJ1-1 and V is TRBV5-6, with D tentatively TRBD1 (6 bases). Germline V gene sequence: CDR1 SGHDT, CDR2 YYEEEE. The CDR3 runs 16 residues. The germline V and J ends were trimmed by 1 base and 1 base, with 14 bases remaining between them. CDR3 nucleotide sequence: TGTGCCAGCAGCTTGTACCGGGCGGGGGCGAACACTGAAGCTTTCTTT. Translation gives CASSLYRAGANTEAFF.

The chain combines TRBV9 with TRBJ2-4; D remains unclear. Germline V gene sequence: CDR1 SGDLS, CDR2 YYNGEE. The CDR3 spans 17 residues. V dropped 0 bases and J dropped 0 bases, with 13 bases sitting between them. Here the CDR3 DNA reads TGTGCCAGCAGCGTAGGGTCCGGACGTCTAGCCAAAAACATTCAGTACTTC. It yields the protein CASSVGSGRLAKNIQYF.

The chain combines TRBV7-9 with TRBJ1-2, with D perhaps matching TRBD1 (6 bases). The CDR3 totals 12 residues. CDR1 is SEHNR, CDR2 FQNEAQ, per germline (reference sequence). The V gene lost 5 bases and the J gene lost 8 bases, with 12 bases spanning the gap. CDR3 coding DNA: TGTGCCAGCAGCAGATGGACAGAAGGCTACACCTTC. This encodes CASSRWTEGYTF. The whole variable domain, filled in from reference TRBV7-9 and TRBJ1-2, reads DTGVSQNPRHKITKRGQNVTFRCDPISEHNRLYWYRQTLGQGPEFLTYFQNEAQLEKSRLLSDRFSAERPKGSFSTLEIQRTEQGDSAMYLCASSRWTEGYTFGSGTRLTVV.

The gene calls are TRBV5-1 and TRBJ2-7; TRBD1 or TRBD2 may be the D gene (5 bases each). The CDR3 length is 13 residues. Germline assignment: CDR1 SGHRS and CDR2 YFSETQ. With 7 bases removed from V and 0 bases from J, the gap between germline ends came to 11 bases. In DNA, the CDR3 is TGCGCCAGCGGCCGGGACGGCTCCTACGAGCAGTACTTC. The encoded protein is CASGRDGSYEQYF.

V usage is TRBV5-4 and J usage is TRBJ2-7; D is perhaps TRBD1 (5 bases). The CDR3 covers 16 residues. The germline V gene encodes CDR1 SGHNT and CDR2 YYREEE (reference sequence). Trimming took off 4 bases at V and 6 bases at J, with 23 bases between the two ends. The CDR3 DNA is TGTGCCAGCAGCACTCCAGGGAACGCTGCCGGCCGCGAGCAGTACTTC. Protein sequence: CASSTPGNAAGREQYF.

The V and J genes are TRBV2 and TRBJ2-2; 16 bases are a match to TRBD2. V dropped 10 bases and J dropped 0; count of bases not matched to a gene: 5. Germline V gene data show CDR1 as SNHLY and CDR2 as FYNNEI. This CDR3 is 17 amino acids long. This CDR3 is CAIFGTSGGANTGELFF. CDR3 nucleotides: TGTGCCATCTTCGGGACTAGCGGGGGGGCGAACACCGGGGAGCTGTTTTTT.

This chain joins TRBV9 and TRBJ2-3, with D maybe TRBD2 (7 bases). Germline V CDR1 and CDR2: SGDLS, YYNGEE. The CDR3 is made up of 15 amino acids. V was cut by 5 bases and J by 4 bases, with 17 bases left in between. The CDR3 loop reads CASRKEGGMADTQYF. The CDR3 nucleotides are TGTGCCAGCAGAAAAGAGGGGGGGATGGCAGATACGCAGTATTTT.

This clone is a singleton in its sample. The chain links TRBV28 to TRBJ1-2; D not certain. This CDR3 has 13 residues. The germline V gene encodes CDR1 MDHEN and CDR2 SYDVKM. The V and J ends lost 4 bases and 9 bases respectively, with 15 bases between them. The CDR3 region is CASSYEEPGSYTF. For the CDR3, the DNA is TGTGCCAGCAGTTATGAGGAACCGGGGAGCTACACCTTC.

The chain uses TRBV6-5 and TRBJ1-5; D may be TRBD1 (6 bases). Germline V gene sequence: CDR1 MNHEY, CDR2 SVGAGI. V dropped 9 bases and J dropped 7 bases, with 13 bases sitting between them. The CDR3 totals 12 residues. Here the CDR3 DNA reads TGTGCCAGTTCGACAGGTACCCAGCCCCAGCATTTT. It specifies CASSTGTQPQHF.

The J gene is TRBJ2-3, the V gene TRBV10-1, with 8 bases that match TRBD2. The germline CDR1 and CDR2 sequences are WNHNN and SYGVQD (reference sequence). The CDR3 length is 14 residues. With 3 bases clipped from V and 3 bases from J, the junction kept 2 bases outside the gene matches. Here the CDR3 reads CASSDGGATDTQYF. The CDR3 bases are TGCGCCAGCAGTGACGGGGGGGCGACAGATACGCAGTATTTT.

This clone was detected a few times. V is TRBV2 and J is TRBJ1-2, with no clear D. Germline CDR1 is SNHLY and CDR2 is FYNNEI. There are 11 residues in the CDR3. In DNA, the CDR3 is TGTGCGCTGGAAACTAACTATGGCTACACCTTC. This translates into CALETNYGYTF. The complete variable domain, with remaining parts taken from reference TRBV2 and TRBJ1-2, reads EPEVTQTPSHQVTQMGQEVILRCVPISNHLYFYWYRQILGQKVEFLVSFYNNEISEKSEIFDDQFSVERPDGSNFTLKIRSTKLEDSAMYFCALETNYGYTFGSGTRLTVV.

The chain combines TRBV2 with TRBJ2-7; 7 nucleotides agree with TRBD1. The CDR3 totals 14 residues. Germline CDR1 and CDR2: SNHLY and FYNNEI. V dropped 7 bases and J dropped 6; count of bases not matched to a gene: 12. Written as DNA, the CDR3 is TGTGCCAGCACAGTGGGACAGACAAAATCCGAGCAGTACTTC. Its protein product is CASTVGQTKSEQYF.

J is TRBJ2-7 and V is TRBV2, with TRBD2 matching over 13 bases. Looked up from germline, CDR1 is SNHLY and CDR2 is FYNNEI. V lost 4 bases to trimming and J lost 3 bases; unmatched junction nucleotides: 3. This CDR3 has 15 residues. The CDR3 DNA sequence: TGTGCCAGCAGTGGACTAGCGGGGGGCAGCTACGAGCAGTACTTC. It translates to CASSGLAGGSYEQYF.

The table lists this clone with a few counts. The genes are TRBV6-6 and TRBJ2-3, with D uncertain. V lost 8 bases, J lost 0 bases, and 15 bases lay in between. The germline CDR1 and CDR2 sequences are MNHNY and SVGAGI (reference sequence). CDR3 length: 15 amino acids. In DNA form, the CDR3 reads TGTGCCAGCCTACTGGGCCGTCCTAGCACAGATACGCAGTATTTT. It specifies CASLLGRPSTDTQYF.

J is TRBJ1-4 and V is TRBV7-3, with TRBD1 as a possible D gene (5 bases). The V end was cut by 4 bases, the J end by 3 bases, with 6 bases between. The germline gives CDR1 SGHTA, CDR2 FQGTGA. The CDR3 is made up of 13 amino acids. For the CDR3, the DNA is TGTGCCAGCAGCTGGGGGGCTAATGAAAAACTGTTTTTT. It codes for CASSWGANEKLFF.

The gene calls are TRBV5-1 and TRBJ1-3, with D possibly matching TRBD1 (5 bases). Germline V lookup: CDR1 SGHRS, CDR2 YFSETQ. Trimming removed 5 bases from V and 0 bases from J, with 21 bases in between. This CDR3 has 18 residues. The CDR3 DNA follows: TGCGCCAGCAGGTTCGAAGCAAGGGACCGACGCTCTGGAAACACCATATATTTT. This codes for CASRFEARDRRSGNTIYF.

This clone has just a few counts. The rearrangement joins TRBV9 to TRBJ1-1; D gene unclear. Germline lookup yields CDR1 SGDLS and CDR2 YYNGEE. CDR3 length equals 15 residues. V was pared by 6 bases and J by 1 base, with 16 bases between. The CDR3 reads CASTPGPWENTEAFF. CDR3 sequence (DNA): TGTGCCAGCACCCCCGGGCCATGGGAGAACACTGAAGCTTTCTTT.

The table lists this clone with a count of one. The chain joins TRBV28 to TRBJ1-4; D not resolved. In germline, CDR1 is MDHEN, CDR2 SYDVKM. The CDR3 loop spans 14 amino acids. V was clipped by 1 base and J by 7 bases, with 10 bases between them. CDR3 in amino acids: CASSLLGGIEKLFF. In DNA, the CDR3 is TGTGCCAGCAGTTTATTAGGAGGGATTGAAAAACTGTTTTTT.

This chain joins TRBV12-2 and TRBJ2-1; the D call TRBD2 from the table was never checked on the DNA. TRBV12-2 is assigned pseudogene status. This CDR3 comprises 18 residues. The CDR3 DNA sequence: TGTGCAAGTCGCTTGGGAAGAAGACTAGCGGGGGTCTACAATGAGCAGTTCTTC. Protein product: CASRLGRRLAGVYNEQFF.

The chain recombines TRBV6-5 with TRBJ1-5, with D perhaps TRBD1 (5 bases). The CDR3 runs 13 residues. Trimming stripped 5 bases from V and 7 bases from J, with 12 bases between. Germline-derived CDR1 and CDR2 are MNHEY and SVGAGI. Here the CDR3 DNA reads TGTGCCAGCAGTCGGGACTTGATGCAGCCCCAGCATTTT. Residues: CASSRDLMQPQHF.

The V and J genes are TRBV4-2 and TRBJ2-1, with 13 bases matching TRBD2. The junction had 5 bases not matched to a gene; V was cut back by 3 bases and J by 3 bases. Germline assignment: CDR1 LGHNA and CDR2 YNFKEQ. This CDR3 has 17 residues. CDR3: CASSHIGLAGDYNEQFF. DNA for the CDR3: TGTGCCAGCAGCCACATCGGACTAGCGGGGGACTACAATGAGCAGTTCTTC.

V is TRBV13 and J is TRBJ2-7; 8 bases map to TRBD1. CDR3 length: 16 residues. V was pared by 2 bases and J by 0 bases, with 6 bases of the junction left unmatched. Germline lookup yields CDR1 PRHDT and CDR2 FYEKMQ (reference sequence). CDR3: CASSLYGTGFSYEQYF. CDR3 in DNA: TGTGCCAGCAGCTTATATGGGACAGGATTCTCCTACGAGCAGTACTTC.

This sequence joins TRBV28 and TRBJ1-1; TRBD1 aligns across 7 bases. The CDR3 is 13 residues long. Germline V gene data show CDR1 as MDHEN and CDR2 as SYDVKM. Unmatched junction bases numbered 12, after V lost 6 bases and J lost 11 bases. The CDR3 region is CASRATGVGGAFF. The DNA for the CDR3 is TGTGCCAGCAGAGCAACAGGGGTTGGGGGGGCTTTCTTT.

The rearrangement joins TRBV21-1 to TRBJ1-5; the DNA was not used to check the table's D call, TRBD1. TRBV21-1 is classified as a pseudogene. This CDR3 contains 20 residues. This chain's CDR3 is CASKETGRYEGRYGNQPQHF. CDR3 sequence (DNA): TGTGCCAGCAAAGAAACAGGCAGATATGAAGGTCGTTATGGCAATCAGCCCCAGCATTTT.

The chain is built from TRBV5-1 and TRBJ1-1; the D is unclear. Looked up from germline, CDR1 is SGHRS and CDR2 is YFSETQ. The CDR3 runs to 13 residues. The V end lost 0 bases, the J end lost 8 bases, and 11 bases lay between the germline ends. CDR3 sequence (DNA): TGCGCCAGCAGCTTGGGGATAGGTCCCGAAGCTTTCTTT. Protein: CASSLGIGPEAFF.